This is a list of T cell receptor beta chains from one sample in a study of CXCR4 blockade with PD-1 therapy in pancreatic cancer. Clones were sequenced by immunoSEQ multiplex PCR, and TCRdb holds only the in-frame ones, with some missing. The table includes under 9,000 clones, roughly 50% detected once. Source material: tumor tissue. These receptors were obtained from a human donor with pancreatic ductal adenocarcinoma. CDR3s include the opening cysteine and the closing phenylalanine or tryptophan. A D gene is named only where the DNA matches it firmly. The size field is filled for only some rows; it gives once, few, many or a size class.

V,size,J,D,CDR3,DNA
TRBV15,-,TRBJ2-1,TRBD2,CATSRVGSGRKNEQFF,TGTGCCACCAGCAGAGTCGGGAGCGGGAGAAAGAATGAGCAGTTCTTC
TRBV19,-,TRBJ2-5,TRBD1,CASSAGTGAGTQYF,TGTGCCAGTAGCGCCGGGACAGGGGCGGGGACCCAGTACTTC
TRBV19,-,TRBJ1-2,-,CASSISRNYGYTF,TGTGCCAGTAGTATTAGCCGTAACTATGGCTACACCTTC
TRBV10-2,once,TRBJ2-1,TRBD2,CASSDWAGGLRNEQFF,TGCGCCAGCAGTGATTGGGCGGGAGGGTTGAGGAATGAGCAGTTCTTC
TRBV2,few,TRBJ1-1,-,CASSDDSGEAFF,TGTGCCAGCAGTGACGACTCCGGAGAAGCTTTCTTT
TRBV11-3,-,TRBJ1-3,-,CASSPNFGSGNTIYF,TGTGCCAGCAGCCCGAATTTCGGGTCTGGAAACACCATATATTTT
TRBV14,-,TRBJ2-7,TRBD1,CASSQGQTGVGEQYF,TGTGCCAGCAGCCAAGGCCAGACAGGGGTTGGCGAGCAGTACTTC
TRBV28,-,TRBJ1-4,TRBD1,CASSEQGEGEKLFF,TGTGCCAGCAGTGAACAGGGGGAGGGGGAAAAACTGTTTTTT
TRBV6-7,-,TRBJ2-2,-,CASTYGVGPGELFF,TGTGCCAGCACCTACGGGGTGGGCCCCGGGGAGCTGTTTTTT
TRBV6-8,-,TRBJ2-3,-,CASSSPGWDSTDTQYF,TGTGCCAGCAGTTCCCCGGGGTGGGACAGCACAGATACGCAGTATTTT
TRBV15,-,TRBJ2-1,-,CATSSASGFWDEQFF,TGTGCCACCAGCAGCGCTTCAGGGTTTTGGGATGAGCAGTTCTTC
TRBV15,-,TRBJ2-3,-,CATNRGGESDTQYF,TGTGCCACCAACAGAGGAGGGGAGTCAGATACACAGTATTTT